This T cell receptor (beta chain) was obtained from a study of CD4 T cells in relation to SARS-CoV-2 and coronaviruses. Germline V gives CDR1 ENHRY, CDR2 SYGVKD. The CDR3 is 15 amino acids. Trimming removed 6 bases from V and 3 bases from J; junction bases left unmatched: 1. This table comes from immunoSEQ multiplex PCR, and its TCRdb copy is limited to in-frame clones, with some not included. The data contain 35,000 to 45,000 clones, roughly 80% of them singletons. This clone has a single count. Its antigen remains unidentified. Naive and memory CD4+ T cells came from enriched cryopreserved PBMCs. The receptor was derived from an adult with COVID-19. Sequenced: naive CD4+ T cells from PBMCs, cultured in vitro. Documented subset: naive CD4+ T cells isolated by negative enrichment. V is TRBV10-3 and J is TRBJ2-2; TRBD2 aligns across 13 bases. This chain's CDR3 is CAISGLAGDTGELFF. DNA for the CDR3: TGTGCCATCAGCGGACTAGCGGGAGACACCGGGGAGCTGTTTTTT.